This TCR beta chain stems from a study of T-cell memory formation after mild COVID-19. Whole-study results and caveats: Later expanders leaned toward CD4+, whereas clones contracting from day 15 to 85 were balanced CD4/CD8.

The germline gives CDR1 SGHTA, CDR2 FQGTGA. Unmatched junction bases numbered 5, after V lost 4 bases and J lost 6 bases. This CDR3 has 14 amino acids. This clonotype was observed a handful of times. Its antigen is currently unknown. After 5'RACE with constant-segment primers, TCR alpha and TCR beta cDNA libraries carrying sample barcodes and UMIs were obtained. TCRdb recomputed calls from the 5' RACE reads with MiXCR, one row per CDR3 protein. The profile covers about 400,000 distinct CDR3 sequences, with 13% to 15% appearing a single time and approximately 20% taken by the ten largest. The clonotype comes from a man aged 18 to 29 who had mild COVID-19 (a few samples of this study predate the infection). Cell type and time point are not known. V usage is TRBV7-3 and J usage is TRBJ2-3; TRBD1 aligns across 9 bases. Source material: PBMCs or a T cell subset sorted from them (not recorded which). CDR3 residues: CASSSTGGSDTQYF. The CDR3 DNA reads TGTGCCAGCAGCTCGACAGGGGGTTCGGATACGCAGTATTTT.